Described below is a single TCR beta chain sequence and its context. V lost 0 bases to trimming and J lost 3 bases, with 9 bases between them. The CDR3 runs to 14 residues. Germline V gives CDR1 MNHNY, CDR2 SVGAGI (reference sequence). Some clones are missing from TCRdb's copy, which holds only in-frame ones; the method was immunoSEQ multiplex PCR. This repertoire shows tens of thousands of clones, roughly nine tenths found once; its top ten account for 13% to 15%. The sample originates from a study of OX40 agonist ivuxolimab in advanced cancers. Turning to the study itself: At 0.01 to 10 mg/kg, ivuxolimab was administered intravenously to patients every 2 weeks. Among those enrolled, mean age was about 63 years (range roughly 20 to 80) and about 79% were male.

The chain combines TRBV6-6 with TRBJ2-7; D is ambiguous. This receptor was identified in an adult with an advanced solid tumor such as melanoma, head and neck, liver or kidney cancer. The specimen comprised CD4+ or CD8+ T cells sorted from blood, sampled in a trial of the OX40 agonist ivuxolimab. CDR3 nucleotide sequence: TGTGCCAGCAGTTACTCGAGCCCGGACTACGAGCAGTACTTC. It specifies CASSYSSPDYEQYF.